In this sample, the clone carrying this T cell receptor beta chain turned up a few times. CDR1 is ENHRY, CDR2 SYGVKD, per germline. The CDR3 covers 15 residues. V dropped 5 bases and J dropped 2; count of bases not matched to a gene: 5. The data were obtained in a study of blood T cell repertoires in COVID-19. Some clones are missing from TCRdb's copy, which holds only in-frame ones; the method was immunoSEQ multiplex PCR. The sample carries around 78,000 clones, 86% recorded once. The specimen sequenced was peripheral blood. This clonotype was obtained from a woman aged 60-70 years with acute or convalescent COVID-19. The V gene is TRBV10-3, the J gene TRBJ2-1, with 8 bases identical to TRBD2. CDR3 nucleotides: TGTGCCATCAGTCCTACTAGCGGAACCTACAATGAGCAGTTCTTC. It yields the protein CAISPTSGTYNEQFF.